This T cell receptor beta chain originates from a study of blood T cell repertoires in COVID-19. Across the whole study: The study drew acute and convalescent COVID-19 samples from the United States, Italy and Spain. T cells, B-cell-depleted T cells, or PBMCs provided the cDNA or gDNA that served as material.

The CDR3 loop spans 15 amino acids. CDR1 is MNHNS and CDR2 is SASEGT in the germline V gene. The V segment lost 0 bases and the J segment 8 bases; nucleotides outside the gene matches: 3. This table comes from immunoSEQ multiplex PCR, and its TCRdb copy is limited to in-frame clones, with some not included. Of around 270,000 clones in the sample, about 86% are singletons; the top ten hold about 2%. V gene TRBV6-1 combines with J gene TRBJ1-4; TRBD1 matches at 10 bases. This TCR was sampled from a young man with active or convalescent COVID-19. The sequenced sample was peripheral blood. For the CDR3, the DNA is TGTGCCAGCAGTGAAGCGAGACAGGGGGCGGAAAAACTGTTTTTT. Its protein product is CASSEARQGAEKLFF.